This T cell receptor beta chain was documented in a study of T-cell memory formation after mild COVID-19. Deletions cut 0 bases from V and 2 bases from J, with 8 bases between. This CDR3 is built from 15 residues. Germline CDR1 SGHRS, CDR2 YFSETQ. After 5'RACE with constant-segment primers, TCR alpha and TCR beta cDNA libraries carrying sample barcodes and UMIs were obtained. TCRdb used MiXCR to reprocess the 5' RACE reads, holding one entry per CDR3 protein. The profile shows 100,000 to 130,000 distinct CDR3 sequences, 18% of them singletons. V and J are TRBV5-1 and TRBJ2-2; D possibly uses TRBD1 or TRBD2 (5 bases each). The sequencing sample was made of PBMCs or a T cell subset sorted from them (not recorded which). The source of this sequence is a man between 18 and 29 years old who had mild COVID-19 (a few samples of this study predate the infection). Cell type and time point are not known. The CDR3 DNA follows: TGCGCCAGCAGCTTGGAGGGGACCAACACCGGGGAGCTGTTTTTT. Translation: CASSLEGTNTGELFF. The full variable domain, its missing parts supplied by reference TRBV5-1 and TRBJ2-2, is KAGVTQTPRYLIKTRGQQVTLSCSPISGHRSVSWYQQTPGQGLQFLFEYFSETQRNKGNFPGRFSGRQFSNSRSEMNVSTLELGDSALYLCASSLEGTNTGELFFGEGSRLTVL.